This T cell receptor beta chain came from a study of blood T cell repertoires in COVID-19. Whole-study context: Spain, Italy and the United States supplied samples that represented acute and convalescent COVID-19. Sources were T cells, B-cell-depleted T cells, or PBMCs; the material itself was cDNA or gDNA.

This CDR3 has 13 residues. Germline loops: CDR1 SGHTA, CDR2 FQGNSA. Trimming pared 0 bases from V and 6 bases from J, leaving 9 bases between. Methods used by the authors: Estimated nucleated cell counts came from reference gene primer amplification. Generated by immunoSEQ multiplex PCR, the TCRdb table keeps only in-frame clones and is missing some. Clone size and the V and J calls come from that table; the DNA yielded D and trimming. The sample has about 270,000 clones; 85% are singletons. The rearrangement links TRBV7-2 to TRBJ2-7, with no clear D. The receptor was derived from a human donor in a cohort sampled during active COVID-19. The sample was peripheral blood. CDR3 in DNA: TGTGCCAGCAGCTTAGCCGCAGAGGCCGAGCAGTACTTC. This translates into CASSLAAEAEQYF.